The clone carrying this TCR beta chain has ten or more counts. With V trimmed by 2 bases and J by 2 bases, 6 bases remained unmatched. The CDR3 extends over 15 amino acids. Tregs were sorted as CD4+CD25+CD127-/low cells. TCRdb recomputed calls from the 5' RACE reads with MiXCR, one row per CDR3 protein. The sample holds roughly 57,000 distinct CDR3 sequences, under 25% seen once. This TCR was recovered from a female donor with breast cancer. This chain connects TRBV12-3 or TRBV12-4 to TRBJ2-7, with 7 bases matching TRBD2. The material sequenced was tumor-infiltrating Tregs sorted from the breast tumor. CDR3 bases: TGTGCCAGCAGTTTACTAGCGGAGGACACCTACGAGCAGTACTTC. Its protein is CASSLLAEDTYEQYF.